This passage covers 17 T cell receptor beta chains from one sample sequenced in a study of T-cell reconstitution after alpha-beta-depleted transplantation in children. Using unique molecular identifiers, the investigators prepared the TCRbeta library. Each CDR3 protein is one row after TCRdb ran MiXCR on the PCR reads. This table has some 400,000 distinct CDR3 sequences, around 21% appearing once. The sequencing here drew on PBMCs from the stem cell graft donor, taken from the stem cell graft. Source of these receptors: a human donor who donated a stem cell graft to a child with acute myeloid leukemia.

This clonotype was picked up many times. The chain recombines TRBV6-1 with TRBJ1-1, with D hard to call. CDR3 length: 19 residues. Germline V lookup: CDR1 MNHNS, CDR2 SASEGT. V shed 6 bases and J shed 3 bases, with 29 bases lying between them. CDR3 DNA sequence: TGTGCCAGCAGCGCTCCCTCCAAGTTAATTCCCAAAAAGTACACTGAAGCTTTCTTT. Amino acid sequence: CASSAPSKLIPKKYTEAFF.

CDR3 amino acids: CASSQDTGAWTDTQYF. In DNA form, the CDR3 reads TGCGCCAGCAGCCAAGATACCGGGGCCTGGACAGATACGCAGTATTTT. The chain carries TRBV4-3 and TRBJ2-3; D may match TRBD1 or TRBD2 (5 bases each). Germline V lookup: CDR1 LGHNA, CDR2 YSLEER. Trimming removed 0 bases at V and 3 bases at J, with 13 bases between. The CDR3 has 16 residues.

The V call is TRBV12-3 or TRBV12-4, the J call TRBJ2-2; D may be TRBD2 (6 bases). Between the trimmed V and J ends, which lost 5 bases and 5 bases, there was a span of 15 bases. The CDR3 has 15 amino acids. The CDR3 DNA reads as TGTGCCAGCAGTCCCTCGGCGGGACGGACCGGGGAGCTGTTTTTT. It is translated as CASSPSAGRTGELFF.

This clonotype showed up just a few times. The chain is built from TRBV7-2 and TRBJ2-5, with 9 bases identical to TRBD2. The CDR3 is 17 amino acids. Unmatched junction bases numbered 11, after V lost 0 bases and J lost 6 bases. Germline V gives CDR1 SGHTA, CDR2 FQGNSA. This CDR3 is CASSLASGSGSMKTQYF. The CDR3 nucleotides are TGTGCCAGCAGCTTAGCGTCCGGTAGCGGGAGTATGAAGACCCAGTACTTC.

This clonotype has more than one count but fewer than ten. The J gene is TRBJ2-4, the V gene TRBV28; D gene ambiguous. V lost 3 bases, J lost 0 bases, and 9 bases lay in between. Germline V CDR1 and CDR2: MDHEN, SYDVKM. This CDR3 region has 15 residues. CDR3 sequence reads: CASSFHDLAKNIQYF. The CDR3 DNA sequence: TGTGCCAGCAGTTTTCATGACCTAGCCAAAAACATTCAGTACTTC. The complete variable domain, with remaining parts taken from reference TRBV28 and TRBJ2-4, reads DVKVTQSSRYLVKRTGEKVFLECVQDMDHENMFWYRQDPGLGLRLIYFSYDVKMKEKGDIPEGYSVSREKKERFSLILESASTNQTSMYLCASSFHDLAKNIQYFGAGTRLSVL.

This chain links TRBV20-1 with TRBJ2-1; TRBD2 aligns across 14 bases. The CDR3 has 13 residues. Germline loops: CDR1 DFQATT, CDR2 SNEGSKA (reference sequence). V shed 5 bases and J 9 bases; nucleotides not matched to a gene: 3. The CDR3 spells CSAQGLAGVEQFF. DNA for the CDR3: TGCAGTGCTCAGGGACTAGCGGGAGTTGAGCAGTTCTTC.

This clonotype came up a few times. The chain joins TRBV29-1 to TRBJ2-7, with D unclear. The germline V gene encodes CDR1 SQVTM and CDR2 ANQGSEA. This CDR3 has 11 residues. V gave up 7 bases and J gave up 2 bases, with 9 bases separating them. In DNA, the CDR3 is TGCAGCGCCCTGTCACCCTACGAGCAGTACTTC. It translates to CSALSPYEQYF.

The chain recombines TRBV12-3 or TRBV12-4 with TRBJ2-1, with 7 positions matching TRBD2. V gave up 5 bases and J gave up 1 base; unmatched junction bases: 2. The CDR3 loop spans 14 amino acids. The CDR3 region is CASSGGGSYNEQFF. Here the CDR3 DNA reads TGTGCCAGCAGTGGGGGGGGTTCCTACAATGAGCAGTTCTTC.

This clonotype was seen only a few times. The chain carries TRBV12-3 or TRBV12-4 and TRBJ1-1, with D possibly being TRBD1 (6 bases). The CDR3 has 14 residues. V was trimmed by 3 bases and J by 6 bases, leaving 14 bases between them. CDR3 nucleotide sequence: TGTGCCAGCAGTTTTGACAGGTCAGGCCCTGAAGCTTTCTTT. Translated, it gives CASSFDRSGPEAFF.

This clonotype was detected ten times or more. V is TRBV20-1 and J is TRBJ2-4; the D is unclear. The ends were cut back, 0 bases at V and 0 bases at J, with 3 bases in the middle. This CDR3 is built from 13 residues. Germline CDR1 is DFQATT and CDR2 is SNEGSKA (reference sequence). The CDR3 is CSARELAKNIQYF. DNA for the CDR3: TGCAGTGCTAGAGAGCTAGCCAAAAACATTCAGTACTTC.

The DNA for the CDR3 is TGTGCCAGCAGCCAAGGCGGGATCAGCCCCACGGATACGCAGTATTTT. This translates into CASSQGGISPTDTQYF. The rearrangement links TRBV4-2 to TRBJ2-3, with TRBD2 as a possible D gene (6 bases). Germline V gives CDR1 LGHNA, CDR2 YNFKEQ. Trimming removed 1 base at V and 6 bases at J, with 17 bases between. This CDR3 is 16 amino acids long.

The genes are TRBV7-2 and TRBJ2-5; 10 bases fit TRBD2. The CDR3 contains 16 residues. Germline V gives CDR1 SGHTA, CDR2 FQGNSA. Trimming at V came to 4 bases and at J to 5 bases, leaving 10 bases not matched to a gene. The CDR3 bases are TGTGCCAGCAGCTCTACTTCAGCGGGAGGGCCGGAGACCCAGTACTTC. The encoded protein is CASSSTSAGGPETQYF.

This clonotype has only a few counts. The chain couples TRBV25-1 to TRBJ1-5; maybe TRBD1 (5 bases). CDR1 and CDR2 from the germline V gene are MGHDK and SYGVNS. Trimming shortened V by 2 bases and J by 9 bases, and 11 bases separated the two germline ends. The CDR3 is made up of 13 amino acids. This chain's CDR3 is CASSETGPGPQHF. In DNA form, the CDR3 reads TGTGCCAGCAGTGAAACAGGACCAGGGCCCCAGCATTTT.

Ten or more counts support this clonotype. The chain recombines TRBV29-1 with TRBJ2-7, with 13 positions matching TRBD2. Trimming cost V 4 bases and J 6 bases; bases outside gene matches: 12. The germline CDR1 and CDR2 sequences are SQVTM and ANQGSEA. This CDR3 is 16 amino acids long. CDR3 protein: CSVATGTSGIRGEQYF. CDR3 DNA sequence: TGCAGCGTTGCCACCGGGACTAGCGGGATCAGGGGCGAGCAGTACTTC.

This clonotype has a count of ten or more. The chain joins TRBV15 to TRBJ2-4, with D possibly being TRBD2 (6 bases). The CDR3 sequence is 15 residues long. The V end lost 3 bases, the J end lost 2 bases, and 11 bases lay between the germline ends. Germline values: CDR1 LNHNV, CDR2 YYDKDF (reference sequence). This CDR3 is CATSREGGTKNIQYF. Here the CDR3 DNA reads TGTGCCACCAGCAGGGAGGGTGGAACCAAAAACATTCAGTACTTC.

The CDR3 sequence is CASSQDRAGAHPPLHF. The DNA for the CDR3 is TGCGCCAGCAGCCAAGACAGGGCGGGTGCCCACCCACCCCTCCACTTT. The chain uses TRBV4-3 and TRBJ1-6; maybe TRBD1 (5 bases). Trimming cost V 0 bases and J 11 bases, with 17 bases left between them. CDR3 length: 16 residues. The germline V gene has CDR1 LGHNA and CDR2 YSLEER.

The genes are TRBV15 and TRBJ1-3; 8 positions agree with TRBD1. Germline assignment: CDR1 LNHNV and CDR2 YYDKDF (reference sequence). Trimming took 0 bases from V and 4 from J; bases not matched to a gene: 2. The CDR3 sequence is 15 residues long. The CDR3: CATSRDRGLGNTIYF. The CDR3 DNA sequence: TGTGCCACCAGCAGAGACAGGGGGCTAGGAAACACCATATATTTT.